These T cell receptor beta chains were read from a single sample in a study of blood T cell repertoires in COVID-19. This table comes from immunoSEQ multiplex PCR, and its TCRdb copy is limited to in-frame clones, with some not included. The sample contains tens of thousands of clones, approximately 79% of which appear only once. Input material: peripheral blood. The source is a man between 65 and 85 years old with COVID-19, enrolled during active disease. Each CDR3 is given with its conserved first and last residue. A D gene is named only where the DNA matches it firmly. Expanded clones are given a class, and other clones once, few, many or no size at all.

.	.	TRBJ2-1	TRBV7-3	TGTGCCAGCAGCTTTGGTCCCACGCGGGGCTACAATGAGCAGTTCTTC	CASSFGPTRGYNEQFF
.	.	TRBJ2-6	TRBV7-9	TGTGCCAGCAGCGACTCAAGGTCTCGGGAGTCTGGGGCCAACGTCCTGACTTTC	CASSDSRSRESGANVLTF
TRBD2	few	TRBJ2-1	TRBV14	TGTGCCAGCAGCCAATCCCGGGAGGTCTACAATGAGCAGTTCTTC	CASSQSREVYNEQFF
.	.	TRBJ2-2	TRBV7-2	TGTGCCAGCAGCTCGGCGGGGGCGTCCGGGGAGCTGTTTTTT	CASSSAGASGELFF
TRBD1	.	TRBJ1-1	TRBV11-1	TGTGCCAGCAGCCCGAGGAGGGGGCAGAACACTGAAGCTTTCTTT	CASSPRRGQNTEAFF
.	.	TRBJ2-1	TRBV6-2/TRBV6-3	TGTGCCAGCAGTTACTCGAGGGATCCATACTACAATGAGCAGTTCTTC	CASSYSRDPYYNEQFF
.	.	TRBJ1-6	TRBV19	TGTGCCAGTAGCTTCTTTAATTCACCCCTCCACTTT	CASSFFNSPLHF
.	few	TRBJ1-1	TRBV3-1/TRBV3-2	TGTGCCAGCAGCCGCTCCCGGGGGACTGAAGCTTTCTTT	CASSRSRGTEAFF
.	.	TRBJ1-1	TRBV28	TGTGCCAGCAGTTCAGGGGTGACTGAAGCTTTCTTT	CASSSGVTEAFF
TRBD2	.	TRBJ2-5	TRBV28	TGTGCCAGCAGTCCCCTTAGCGGGACGGGACAGACCCAGTACTTC	CASSPLSGTGQTQYF
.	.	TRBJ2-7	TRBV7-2	TGTGCCAGCAGCTTAGAGGGGCTAGGGGTAAACGAGCAGTACTTC	CASSLEGLGVNEQYF
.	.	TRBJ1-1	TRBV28	TGTGCCAGCAGACGGGACACTGAAGCTTTCTTT	CASRRDTEAFF
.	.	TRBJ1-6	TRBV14	TGTGCCAGCAGCCCGACGGGAACAGGGAATTATTCACCCCTCCACTTT	CASSPTGTGNYSPLHF
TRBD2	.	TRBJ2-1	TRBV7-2	TGTGCCAGCAGCTTAGAAAGCGGGAGTCGAGCCTATGAGCAGTTCTTC	CASSLESGSRAYEQFF
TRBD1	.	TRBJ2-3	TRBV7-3	TGTGCCAGCAGCCGACAGGGGAGGACAGATACGCAGTATTTT	CASSRQGRTDTQYF
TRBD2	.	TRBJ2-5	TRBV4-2	TGTGCCAGCAGCCAAGATCGACTAGCGGAAGAGACCCAGTACTTC	CASSQDRLAEETQYF
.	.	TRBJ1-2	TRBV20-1	TGCAGTGCTAGCGGGTTGGGTGGCTACACCTTC	CSASGLGGYTF
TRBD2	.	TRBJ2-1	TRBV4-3	TGCGCCAGCAGCCGAGAGATTAGCGGGAGGGCCGTTGAGCAGTTCTTC	CASSREISGRAVEQFF
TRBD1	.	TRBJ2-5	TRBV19	TGTGCCAGTAGTATAGGACAGGGGGCAGAGACCCAGTACTTC	CASSIGQGAETQYF
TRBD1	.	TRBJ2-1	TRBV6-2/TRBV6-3	TGTGCCAGCAGTTCCACAGGGGATGAGCAGTTCTTC	CASSSTGDEQFF
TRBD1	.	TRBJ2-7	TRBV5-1	TGCGCCAGCAGCTTGTTGGGGGACAGCAACTACGAGCAGTACTTC	CASSLLGDSNYEQYF
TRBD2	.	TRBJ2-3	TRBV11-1	TGTGCCAGCAGCTTAGCCGATTTAGCGGGAGGCGGGTATACGCAGTATTTT	CASSLADLAGGGYTQYF
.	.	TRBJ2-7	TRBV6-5	TGTGCCAGCACCATTACACGCTCATCCTACGAGCAGTACTTC	CASTITRSSYEQYF
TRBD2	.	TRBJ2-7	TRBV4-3	TGCGCCAGCAGCCAAGAATGGGGACTAACCCCCTACGAGCAGTACTTC	CASSQEWGLTPYEQYF
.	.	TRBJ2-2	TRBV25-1	TGTGCCAGCAGTGTACAGGGCCCCACCGGGGAGCTGTTTTTT	CASSVQGPTGELFF
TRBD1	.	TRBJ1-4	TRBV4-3	TGCGCCAGCAGCCAGACAGGGGTTTTTAATGAAAAACTGTTTTTT	CASSQTGVFNEKLFF
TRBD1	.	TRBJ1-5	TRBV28	TGTGCCAGCACCGTGAGGCGACAGGGGGTTAGCAATCAGCCCCAGCATTTT	CASTVRRQGVSNQPQHF
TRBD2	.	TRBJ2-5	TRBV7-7	TGTGCTAGCAGCCCGGGACTAGCGGGAGGTCATGAGACCCAGTACTTC	CASSPGLAGGHETQYF
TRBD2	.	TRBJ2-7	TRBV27	TGTGCCAGCAAACAAGCGGGAGTTACCTACGAGCAGTACTTC	CASKQAGVTYEQYF
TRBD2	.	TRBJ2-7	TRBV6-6	TGTGCCAGCAGTTACTCAAGCGGGAGGGCCCTCGGCGAGCAGTACTTC	CASSYSSGRALGEQYF
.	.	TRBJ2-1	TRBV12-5	TGTGCTAGTGGCCCCGGGGGACCGGGGGACAATGAGCAGTTCTTC	CASGPGGPGDNEQFF
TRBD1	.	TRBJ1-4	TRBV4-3	TGCGCCAGCAGCCAAGAGGTGACAGGGTGGAGTGAAAAACTGTTTTTT	CASSQEVTGWSEKLFF
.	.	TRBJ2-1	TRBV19	TGTGCCAGTAGTATGGCGGATATCTACAATGAGCAGTTCTTC	CASSMADIYNEQFF
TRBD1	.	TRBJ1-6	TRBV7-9	TGTGCCAGCAGACCCGGACAGGGGGTGAACTCACCCCTCCACTTT	CASRPGQGVNSPLHF
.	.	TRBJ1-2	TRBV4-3	TGCGCCAGCAGCCAAGCAGGCAGGGGAATCGGCTACACCTTC	CASSQAGRGIGYTF
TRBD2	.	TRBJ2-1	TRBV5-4	TGTGCCAGCCAATCTGGGAGGGGCAGCGGGAGTTATGAGCAGTTCTTC	CASQSGRGSGSYEQFF
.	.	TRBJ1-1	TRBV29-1	TGCAGCGTTGTCGGACAGATGAACACTGAAGCTTTCTTT	CSVVGQMNTEAFF
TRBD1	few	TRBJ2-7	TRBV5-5	TGTGCCAGCAGCTTCCCCCGGGACAGGGGTAATGAGCAGTACTTC	CASSFPRDRGNEQYF
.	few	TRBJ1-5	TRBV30	TGTGCCTGGAGTGTAGGGGGGGCTAGGCAGCCCCAGCATTTT	CAWSVGGARQPQHF
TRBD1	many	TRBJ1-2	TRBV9	TGTGCCAGCAGCGCGGGGACAGGCCCCTATGGCTACACCTTC	CASSAGTGPYGYTF
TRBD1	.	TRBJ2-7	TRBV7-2	TGTGCCAGCAGACCTACCGGGACAGGGAACGAGCAGTACTTC	CASRPTGTGNEQYF
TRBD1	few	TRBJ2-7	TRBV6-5	TGTGCCAGCAGGCCGGACAGGGGGCGCGTCCACGAGCAGTACTTC	CASRPDRGRVHEQYF
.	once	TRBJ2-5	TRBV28	TGTGCCAGCAGTTTCCCCAGGGAGACCCAGTACTTC	CASSFPRETQYF
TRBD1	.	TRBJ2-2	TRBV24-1	TGTGCCACCAGAGGACAGGGGACCGGGGAGCTGTTTTTT	CATRGQGTGELFF
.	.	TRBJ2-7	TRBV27	TGTGCCAGCAGTTTATTGGACTACCCCTACGAGCAGTACTTC	CASSLLDYPYEQYF
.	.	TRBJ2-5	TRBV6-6	TGTGCCAGCAGTTACTCGGGGGGGGCGAGGGGAGAGACCCAGTACTTC	CASSYSGGARGETQYF
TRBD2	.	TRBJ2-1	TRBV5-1	TGCGCCAGCAGGCAGTCTAGCGGGAGGGCAGAAAGCTCCTACAATGAGCAGTTCTTC	CASRQSSGRAESSYNEQFF
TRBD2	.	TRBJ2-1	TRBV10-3	TGTGCCACCTTCTCTACGCGGGAGCCGAACGAGCAGTTCTTC	CATFSTREPNEQFF
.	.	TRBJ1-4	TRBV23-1	TGCGCCAGCAGGCCGCGGGGATCAACTAATGAAAAACTGTTTTTT	CASRPRGSTNEKLFF
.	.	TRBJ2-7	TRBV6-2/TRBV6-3	TGTGCCAGCAGTTGGTCTAAAGAGCAGTACTTC	CASSWSKEQYF
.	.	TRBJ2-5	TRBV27	TGTGCCAGCAGTTTTAAAGAGACCCAGTACTTC	CASSFKETQYF